This entry describes one T cell receptor (beta chain). No antigen is known for it. The data stem from a study of beta chain features in type 1 diabetes. Study-level points and caveats: The study found moderately but significantly shorter TCRB CDR3s in all four CD4+ subsets of Type 1 diabetes patients.

There are 16 residues in the CDR3. CDR1 GTSNPN and CDR2 SVGIG come from the germline V gene (reference sequence). V shed 1 base and J shed 7 bases, with 22 bases lying between them. Expressed TCRB transcripts were sequenced because the entire RNA isolate underwent reverse transcription. The method was immunoSEQ multiplex PCR; TCRdb's version includes in-frame clones alone and lacks a portion of them. This sample has about 650,000 clones, with 12% found just once. This sequence originates from a young man with type 1 diabetes. The chain couples TRBV30 to TRBJ1-2; tentatively, D is TRBD1 (5 bases). The sample consisted of naive CD4+ T cells from blood. Written as DNA, the CDR3 is TGTGCCTGGAGTGAACCCGGGACGGCTGCTCGAGCTGGCTACACCTTC. The encoded protein is CAWSEPGTAARAGYTF.